One sample yielded the 13 T cell receptor beta chains listed below, sequenced in a study of blood T cell repertoires in COVID-19. The repertoire was sequenced with immunoSEQ multiplex PCR; TCRdb's copy has only in-frame clones and lacks some. The repertoire holds about 170,000 clones, with about nine tenths as singletons. Source material: PBMCs or T cells enriched from blood (not recorded which). Receptor source: a young woman who had recovered from COVID-19.

This rearrangement joins TRBV5-1 to TRBJ2-3, with 12 bases lining up with TRBD2. The ends lost 4 bases at V and 4 bases at J; junction bases unmatched: 7. The CDR3 covers 16 residues. The germline V gene has CDR1 SGHRS and CDR2 YFSETQ. This CDR3 is CASSKLAGGPADTQYF. DNA of the CDR3: TGCGCCAGCAGCAAGCTAGCGGGAGGGCCGGCAGATACGCAGTATTTT.

As DNA, the CDR3 is TGTGCCATCGTCGCTGACGGGACAGATACGCAGTATTTT. It yields the protein CAIVADGTDTQYF. V and J are TRBV10-3 and TRBJ2-3; no clear D. Germline V gene sequence: CDR1 ENHRY, CDR2 SYGVKD. The length of the CDR3 is 13 residues. Trimming stripped 8 bases from V and 3 bases from J, with 12 bases between.

This clone was counted a single time. V is TRBV28 and J is TRBJ2-6; 9 bases line up with TRBD1. V lost 5 bases and J lost 5; bases outside the gene matches: 7. The CDR3 contains 16 residues. From germline, CDR1 is MDHEN and CDR2 SYDVKM. The CDR3 DNA reads as TGTGCCAGCAGTCGGACAGGGGACGTGAGGGCCAACGTCCTGACTTTC. It is translated as CASSRTGDVRANVLTF.

This sequence joins TRBV18 and TRBJ1-1; TRBD1 might be the D (6 bases). V lost 3 bases and J 6 bases, leaving 14 bases between the germline ends. The CDR3 extends over 14 amino acids. Per germline, CDR1 KGHSH and CDR2 LQKENI. CDR3: CASSPSVGGAEAFF. As DNA, the CDR3 is TGTGCCAGCTCACCGTCGGTAGGGGGTGCTGAAGCTTTCTTT.

This rearrangement joins TRBV28 to TRBJ2-1; D possibly corresponds to TRBD1 (7 bases). CDR3 length: 15 amino acids. V was trimmed by 6 bases and J by 5 bases, leaving 17 bases between them. The germline CDR1 and CDR2 sequences are MDHEN and SYDVKM. The CDR3 DNA sequence: TGTGCCAGCAGCCCTCGGAGGGGGCTGGACAATGAGCAGTTCTTC. As protein: CASSPRRGLDNEQFF.

This clone has just one count. The chain employs TRBV6-1 and TRBJ1-4; 7 bases are a match to TRBD1. Germline assignment: CDR1 MNHNS and CDR2 SASEGT. The CDR3 sequence is 15 residues long. V gave up 2 bases and J gave up 4 bases; unmatched junction bases: 4. In nucleotides, the CDR3 is TGTGCCAGCAGTGAAAGGGACAGACTTAATGAAAAACTGTTTTTT. It encodes CASSERDRLNEKLFF.

The genes are TRBV5-4 and TRBJ2-1; D unresolved. Trimming left V 6 bases short and J 0 bases short, with 13 bases between. The CDR3 is 15 residues long. CDR1 is SGHNT, CDR2 YYREEE, per germline (reference sequence). The chain's CDR3 is CASMSRRSSYNEQFF. As DNA, the CDR3 is TGTGCCAGCATGTCCCGTCGGAGCTCCTACAATGAGCAGTTCTTC.

The V gene is TRBV9, the J gene TRBJ1-1; TRBD1 matches at 7 bases. The ends lost 4 bases at V and 3 bases at J; junction bases unmatched: 9. CDR3 length: 15 amino acids. From germline, CDR1 is SGDLS and CDR2 YYNGEE. The CDR3 coding sequence is TGTGCCAGCAGCCCCTACAGGGGACATGACACTGAAGCTTTCTTT. This encodes CASSPYRGHDTEAFF.

The chain is built from TRBV27 and TRBJ2-1; perhaps TRBD2 as D (5 bases). Per germline, CDR1 MNHEY and CDR2 SMNVEV (reference sequence). There are 12 residues in the CDR3. The germline V and J ends were trimmed by 5 bases and 7 bases, with 9 bases remaining between them. CDR3 amino acids: CASSLLGNEQFF. CDR3 nucleotides: TGTGCCAGCAGTCTACTAGGGAATGAGCAGTTCTTC.

The rearrangement links TRBV29-1 to TRBJ2-1; 14 bases agree with TRBD2. Trimming took 1 base from V and 3 from J; bases not matched to a gene: 11. In germline, CDR1 is SQVTM, CDR2 ANQGSEA. The CDR3 has 19 residues. As DNA, the CDR3 is TGCAGCGTTGAAGGCGACAGGATGACTAGCGGGAGGGTCTACAATGAGCAGTTCTTC. Protein: CSVEGDRMTSGRVYNEQFF.

CDR3 nucleotide sequence: TGTGCCAGCAGTCAGATAGCGGGAGAATCTACCGGGGAGCTGTTTTTT. Encoded protein: CASSQIAGESTGELFF. The V call is TRBV27, the J call TRBJ2-2; 9 nucleotides match TRBD2. V was clipped by 5 bases and J by 5 bases; unmatched bases: 9. In germline, CDR1 is MNHEY, CDR2 SMNVEV (reference sequence). The CDR3 runs to 16 residues.

The genes are TRBV9 and TRBJ2-1, with D maybe TRBD2 (5 bases). CDR1 and CDR2 (germline): SGDLS, YYNGEE. This CDR3 spans 12 amino acids. Trimming took 0 bases from V and 9 from J, leaving 7 bases between them. CDR3 in amino acids: CASSVAEGEQFF. CDR3 coding DNA: TGTGCCAGCAGCGTAGCAGAGGGTGAGCAGTTCTTC.

J is TRBJ1-6 and V is TRBV28; D remains unclear. Germline values: CDR1 MDHEN, CDR2 SYDVKM. V gave up 2 bases and J gave up 14 bases, with 10 bases separating them. CDR3 length: 12 amino acids. CDR3 in amino acids: CASSLERQTLHF. In DNA form, the CDR3 reads TGTGCCAGCAGTTTAGAACGACAAACCCTCCACTTT.